A selection of T cell receptor beta chains follows, all from one sample in a study of post-analysis software for immune sequencing data. From the PCR reads, TCRdb called clonotypes with MiXCR, one entry per CDR3 protein. The repertoire holds 800,000 to 950,000 distinct CDR3 sequences, with approximately 50% as singletons. Sequenced material: blood. All receptors come from a girl between 10 and 17 years old with multiple sclerosis. Each CDR3 is given without its conserved first and last residue.

V gene,CDR3 protein
TRBV4-2,ASSQVRWGGYEQY
TRBV29-1,SVAGQIYGYT
TRBV5-5,ASSLPGSGYT
TRBV4-1,ASSQDPIAGGQF
TRBV14,ASSSSRGRSYEQY
TRBV7-3,ASSPNRDQETQY
TRBV20-1,SARAAGGSQETQY
TRBV2,ASKVQERNGYT
TRBV12-3/TRBV12-4,ASSPGQLSYEQY
TRBV5-1,ASSRALAGGTYEQY
TRBV5-1,ASSPTGTAMDQPQH
TRBV10-3,AISPTGTSNQPQH
TRBV20-1,SAIQEQETQY
TRBV27,ASSPLYRASIDTQY
TRBV9,ASSVDSIPYGYT
TRBV29-1,SVGGALIYEQY
TRBV5-1,ASSDTRQGLSLY
TRBV11-2,ASSLGPLAASYNEQF
TRBV5-6,ASSGVIDPYGYT
TRBV7-6,ASSLDRGGTRETQY
TRBV12-3/TRBV12-4,ASSLGFVGGWDSPLH
TRBV11-2,ASILAGGPRTDTQY
TRBV20-1,SATGGETQY
TRBV5-1,ASSRAARGNTEAF
TRBV5-1,ASSPGEGDYYNEQF
TRBV20-1,SASISGTDTQY
TRBV7-9,ASSIDIRMNYGYT
TRBV3-1,ASSPIGTGGRETQY
TRBV5-5,ASSLVRGANYGYT
TRBV29-1,SVSGVLAKNIQY
TRBV7-3,ASRPSGGSNQPQH
TRBV5-1,ASIRLAGENEQF
TRBV11-2,ASSPVGATGETQY
TRBV21-1,ASTVTTSGRDGTDTQY
TRBV14,ASSQLPGLASKRSSYNEQF
TRBV12-3/TRBV12-4,ASSRGQGNEQY
TRBV4-1,ASSPLSGSGADTQY
TRBV11-3,ASSLLSLSNEQF
TRBV6-1,ASGPGQGISYNEQF
TRBV10-3,AISLGTGSETQY
TRBV20-1,SATPSLGGLNEQF
TRBV7-9,ASGLGGLTYEQY
TRBV11-2,ASSLDGGLGTDTQY
TRBV12-3/TRBV12-4,ASSTRIGQETQY
TRBV7-2,ASSLNLADTQY
TRBV5-1,ASSREVGGTEAF